The sample holds a few counts of the clone carrying this T cell receptor (beta chain). MiXCR was run by TCRdb on the 5' RACE reads, yielding one entry per CDR3 protein. The repertoire includes over 150,000 distinct CDR3 sequences, roughly a fifth of them detected once, and more than 20% sits in the top ten. The data belong to a study of T-cell memory formation after mild COVID-19. CDR1 and CDR2 from the germline V gene are SGHRS and YFSETQ. V lost 2 bases and J lost 4; bases outside the gene matches: 8. The CDR3 spans 16 residues. This chain uses TRBV5-1 with TRBJ2-5, with 10 bases aligning to TRBD1. The TCR was taken from an adult woman who had mild COVID-19 (a few samples of this study predate the infection). Cell type and time point are not known. The source material was PBMCs or a T cell subset sorted from them (not recorded which). The DNA for the CDR3 is TGCGCCAGCAGCTTTACACTCGACAGGGGGCTAGAGACCCAGTACTTC. This encodes CASSFTLDRGLETQYF. Combining the CDR3 with reference TRBV5-1 and TRBJ2-5 gives the whole variable domain KAGVTQTPRYLIKTRGQQVTLSCSPISGHRSVSWYQQTPGQGLQFLFEYFSETQRNKGNFPGRFSGRQFSNSRSEMNVSTLELGDSALYLCASSFTLDRGLETQYFGPGTRLLVL.